The clone carrying this T cell receptor beta chain has just one count. This record comes from a study of OX40 agonist ivuxolimab in advanced cancers. Profiling relied on immunoSEQ multiplex PCR, and the TCRdb table lists in-frame clones only, not all of them. This table has about 70,000 clones, 92% appearing once. Germline lookup yields CDR1 SGDLS and CDR2 YYNGEE. CDR3 length equals 16 residues. Trimming stripped 4 bases from V and 5 bases from J, with 21 bases between. The sample here was CD4+ or CD8+ T cells sorted from blood, taken in a trial of the OX40 agonist ivuxolimab. V is TRBV9 and J is TRBJ1-1; D is possibly TRBD1 (5 bases). The sequence came from an adult with an advanced solid tumor such as melanoma, head and neck, liver or kidney cancer. CDR3 coding DNA: TGTGCCAGCAGCCCCCGGGACGCCGCCGGGAGGACTGAAGCTTTCTTT. Its translation is CASSPRDAAGRTEAFF.